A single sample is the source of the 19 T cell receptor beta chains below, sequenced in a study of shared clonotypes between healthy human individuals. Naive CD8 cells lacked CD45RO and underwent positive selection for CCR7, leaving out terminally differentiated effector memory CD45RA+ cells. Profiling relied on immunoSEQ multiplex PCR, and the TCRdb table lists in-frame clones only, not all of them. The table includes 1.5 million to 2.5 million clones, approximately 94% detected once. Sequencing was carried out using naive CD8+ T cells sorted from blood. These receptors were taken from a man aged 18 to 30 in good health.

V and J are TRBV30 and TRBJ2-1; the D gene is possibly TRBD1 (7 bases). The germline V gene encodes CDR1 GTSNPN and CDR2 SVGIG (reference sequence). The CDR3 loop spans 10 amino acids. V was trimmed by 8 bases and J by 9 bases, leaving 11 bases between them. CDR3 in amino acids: CAQGEVEQFF. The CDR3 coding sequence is TGTGCCCAGGGGGAGGTTGAGCAGTTCTTC.

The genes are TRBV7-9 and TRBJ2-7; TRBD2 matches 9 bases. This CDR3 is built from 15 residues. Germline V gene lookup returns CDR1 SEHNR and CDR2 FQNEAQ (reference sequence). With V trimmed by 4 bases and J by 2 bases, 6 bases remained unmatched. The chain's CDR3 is CASSYLAGGPYEQYF. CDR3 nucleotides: TGTGCCAGCAGCTACCTCGCGGGAGGGCCCTACGAGCAGTACTTC. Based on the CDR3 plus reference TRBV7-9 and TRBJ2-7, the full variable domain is DTGVSQNPRHKITKRGQNVTFRCDPISEHNRLYWYRQTLGQGPEFLTYFQNEAQLEKSRLLSDRFSAERPKGSFSTLEIQRTEQGDSAMYLCASSYLAGGPYEQYFGPGTRLTVT.

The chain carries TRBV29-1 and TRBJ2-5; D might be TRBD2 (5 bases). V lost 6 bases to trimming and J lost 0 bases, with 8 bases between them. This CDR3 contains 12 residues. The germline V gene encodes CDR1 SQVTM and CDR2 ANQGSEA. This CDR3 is CSVSGYQETQYF. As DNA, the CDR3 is TGCAGCGTCTCGGGATACCAAGAGACCCAGTACTTC.

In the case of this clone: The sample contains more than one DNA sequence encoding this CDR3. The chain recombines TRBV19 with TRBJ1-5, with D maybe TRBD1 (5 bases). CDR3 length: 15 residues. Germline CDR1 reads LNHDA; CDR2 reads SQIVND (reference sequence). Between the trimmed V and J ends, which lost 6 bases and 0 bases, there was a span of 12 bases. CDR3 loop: CASSLTDYSNQPQHF. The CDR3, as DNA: TGTGCCAGTAGCCTGACAGACTATAGCAATCAGCCCCAGCATTTT.

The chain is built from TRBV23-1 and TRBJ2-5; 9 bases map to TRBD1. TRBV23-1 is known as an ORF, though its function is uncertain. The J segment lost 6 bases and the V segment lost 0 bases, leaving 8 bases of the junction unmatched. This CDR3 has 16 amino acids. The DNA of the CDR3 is TGCGCCAGCAGTCAATCTGGGACAGGGAGAAAGAAGACCCAGTACTTC. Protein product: CASSQSGTGRKKTQYF.

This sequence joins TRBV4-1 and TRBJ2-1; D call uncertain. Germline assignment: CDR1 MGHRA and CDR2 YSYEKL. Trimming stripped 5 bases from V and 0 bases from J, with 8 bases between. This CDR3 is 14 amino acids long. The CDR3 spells CASSFKASYNEQFF. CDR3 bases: TGCGCCAGCAGCTTCAAAGCCTCCTACAATGAGCAGTTCTTC.

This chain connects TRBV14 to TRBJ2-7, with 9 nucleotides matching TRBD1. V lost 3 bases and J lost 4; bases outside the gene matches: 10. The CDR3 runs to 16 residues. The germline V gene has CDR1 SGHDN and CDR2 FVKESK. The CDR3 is CASSQVNGQGRYEQYF. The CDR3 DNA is TGTGCCAGCAGCCAGGTCAACGGACAGGGGAGGTACGAGCAGTACTTC. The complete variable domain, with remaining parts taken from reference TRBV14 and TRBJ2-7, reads EAGVTQFPSHSVIEKGQTVTLRCDPISGHDNLYWYRRVMGKEIKFLLHFVKESKQDESGMPNNRFLAERTGGTYSTLKVQPAELEDSGVYFCASSQVNGQGRYEQYFGPGTRLTVT.

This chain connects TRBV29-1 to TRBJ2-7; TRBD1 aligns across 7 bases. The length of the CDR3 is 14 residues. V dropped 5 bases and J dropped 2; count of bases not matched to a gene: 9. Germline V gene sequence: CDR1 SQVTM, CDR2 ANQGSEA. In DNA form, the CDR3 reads TGCAGCGTTACAGGACAGGATGGGGCCTACGAGCAGTACTTC. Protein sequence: CSVTGQDGAYEQYF.

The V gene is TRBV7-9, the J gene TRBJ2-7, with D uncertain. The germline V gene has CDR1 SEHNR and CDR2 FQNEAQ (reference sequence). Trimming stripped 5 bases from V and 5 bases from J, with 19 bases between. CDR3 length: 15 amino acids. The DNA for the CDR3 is TGTGCCAGCAGCCCCCAAGGGTTGGGGTTTCACGAGCAGTACTTC. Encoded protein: CASSPQGLGFHEQYF.

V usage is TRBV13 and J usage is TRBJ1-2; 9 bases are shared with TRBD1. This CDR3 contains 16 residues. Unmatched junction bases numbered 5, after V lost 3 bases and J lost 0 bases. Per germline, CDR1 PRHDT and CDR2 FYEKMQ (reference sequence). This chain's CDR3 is CASSFSRDRANYGYTF. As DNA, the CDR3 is TGTGCCAGCAGCTTCTCCCGGGACAGGGCTAACTATGGCTACACCTTC. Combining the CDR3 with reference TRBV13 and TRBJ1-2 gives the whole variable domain AAGVIQSPRHLIKEKRETATLKCYPIPRHDTVYWYQQGPGQDPQFLISFYEKMQSDKGSIPDRFSAQQFSDYHSELNMSSLELGDSALYFCASSFSRDRANYGYTFGSGTRLTVV.

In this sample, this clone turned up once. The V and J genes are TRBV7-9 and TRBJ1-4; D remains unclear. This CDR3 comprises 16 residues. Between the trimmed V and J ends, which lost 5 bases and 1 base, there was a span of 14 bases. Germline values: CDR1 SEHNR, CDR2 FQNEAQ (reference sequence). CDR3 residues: CASSRLQQETNEKLFF. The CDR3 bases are TGTGCCAGCAGCCGCCTCCAGCAGGAAACTAATGAAAAACTGTTTTTT.

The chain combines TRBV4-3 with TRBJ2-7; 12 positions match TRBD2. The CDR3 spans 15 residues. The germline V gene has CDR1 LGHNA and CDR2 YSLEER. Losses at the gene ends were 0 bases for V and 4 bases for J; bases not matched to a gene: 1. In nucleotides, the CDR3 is TGCGCCAGCAGCCAAGATACTAGCGGGAGGTACGAGCAGTACTTC. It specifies CASSQDTSGRYEQYF.

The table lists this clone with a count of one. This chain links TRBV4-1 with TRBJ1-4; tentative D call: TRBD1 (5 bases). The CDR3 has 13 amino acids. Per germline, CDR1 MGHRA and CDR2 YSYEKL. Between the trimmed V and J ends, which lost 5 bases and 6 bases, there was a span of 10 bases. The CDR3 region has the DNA TGCGCCAGCAGCTGGGGGTTAGATGAAAAACTGTTTTTT. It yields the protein CASSWGLDEKLFF.

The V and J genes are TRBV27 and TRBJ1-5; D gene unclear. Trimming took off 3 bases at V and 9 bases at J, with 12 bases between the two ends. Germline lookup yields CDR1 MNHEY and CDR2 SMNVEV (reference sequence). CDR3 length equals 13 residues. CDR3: CASSLIYWGPQHF. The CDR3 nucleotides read TGTGCCAGCAGTTTGATCTACTGGGGGCCCCAGCATTTT.

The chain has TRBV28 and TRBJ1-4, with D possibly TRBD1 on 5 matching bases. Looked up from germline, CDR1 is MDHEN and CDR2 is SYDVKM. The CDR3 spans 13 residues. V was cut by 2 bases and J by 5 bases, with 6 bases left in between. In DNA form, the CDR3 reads TGTGCCAGCAGTTTACCAGGGAATGAAAAACTGTTTTTT. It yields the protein CASSLPGNEKLFF.

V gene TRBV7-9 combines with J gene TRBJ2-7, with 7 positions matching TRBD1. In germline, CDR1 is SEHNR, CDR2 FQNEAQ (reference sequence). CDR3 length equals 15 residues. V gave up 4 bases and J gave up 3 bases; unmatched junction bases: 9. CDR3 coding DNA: TGTGCCAGCAGCTCGACCGGGACAGCTAGCTACGAGCAGTACTTC. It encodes CASSSTGTASYEQYF.

The CDR3 DNA reads TGTGCCAGCAGCTTAGAGAGAGCGGCCAATGAAGCTTTCTTT. As protein: CASSLERAANEAFF. The genes are TRBV11-2 and TRBJ1-1; D gene uncertain. From germline, CDR1 is SGHAT and CDR2 FQNNGV. CDR3 length equals 14 residues. Trimming shortened V by 0 bases and J by 7 bases, and 12 bases separated the two germline ends.

The CDR3 loop reads CASTETGGRNTEAFF. The CDR3 DNA reads as TGTGCCAGCACCGAAACAGGGGGCAGGAACACTGAAGCTTTCTTT. The chain combines TRBV7-9 with TRBJ1-1; 9 nucleotides agree with TRBD1. J was trimmed by 1 base and V by 7 bases; bases with no gene match: 7. Germline values: CDR1 SEHNR, CDR2 FQNEAQ (reference sequence). The CDR3 loop spans 15 amino acids.

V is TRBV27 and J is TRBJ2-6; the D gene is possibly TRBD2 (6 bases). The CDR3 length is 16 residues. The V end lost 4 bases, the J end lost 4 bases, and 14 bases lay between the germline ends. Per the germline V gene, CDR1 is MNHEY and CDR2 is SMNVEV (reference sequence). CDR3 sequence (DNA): TGTGCCAGCAGTTCAACTGGGAGGTCAGGGGCCAACGTCCTGACTTTC. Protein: CASSSTGRSGANVLTF.